This T cell receptor (beta chain) stems from a study of blood T cell repertoires in COVID-19. Authors' data handling: By means of reference gene primer amplification, nucleated cell counts were estimated. Sequencing used immunoSEQ multiplex PCR; TCRdb keeps in-frame clones, though not all of them. V and J calls and clone size are those listed in that table; D and trimming were worked out from the DNA. The sample yields roughly 200,000 clones, 80% to 85% seen once. CDR1 and CDR2 (germline): SGDLS, YYNGEE. Trimming stripped 3 bases from V and 2 bases from J, with 15 bases between. CDR3 size: 15 residues.

This rearrangement joins TRBV9 to TRBJ2-7; D is undetermined. The sample taken for sequencing was peripheral blood. The receptor comes from a man aged 50-59 years with active or convalescent COVID-19. The DNA for the CDR3 is TGTGCCAGCAGCGCTCAAAGTGGGCTCGCCTACGAGCAGTACTTC. It translates to CASSAQSGLAYEQYF.